This TCR beta chain was documented in a study of OX40 agonist ivuxolimab in advanced cancers. For the study at large: Ivuxolimab, which is an agonistic anti-OX40 (CD134) antibody, was administered to the patients. Every 2 weeks, patients got intravenous ivuxolimab at one of six dose levels (0.01-10 mg/kg). Whole-study findings and limits: The work left the antigen specificity of expanded peripheral T cells undetermined.

The method was immunoSEQ multiplex PCR; TCRdb's version includes in-frame clones alone and lacks a portion of them. Of some 84,000 clones detected, 89% appear once; the ten largest clones hold about 0.2%. This clone was recorded once. The antigen is undetermined. Any history of autoimmune disease or systemic immunosuppression disqualified patients. Germline-derived CDR1 and CDR2 are LGHNA and YSLEER. The germline V and J ends were trimmed by 0 bases and 1 base, with 14 bases remaining between them. This CDR3 comprises 17 residues. The sequences come from CD4+ or CD8+ T cells sorted from blood, collected in a trial of the OX40 agonist ivuxolimab. The source of this sequence is an adult with an advanced solid tumor such as melanoma, head and neck, liver or kidney cancer. The chain uses TRBV4-3 and TRBJ2-3; D gene ambiguous. The CDR3 sequence: CASSQDYGSTRTDTQYF. CDR3 nucleotides: TGCGCCAGCAGCCAAGATTACGGGTCAACTCGCACAGATACGCAGTATTTT.